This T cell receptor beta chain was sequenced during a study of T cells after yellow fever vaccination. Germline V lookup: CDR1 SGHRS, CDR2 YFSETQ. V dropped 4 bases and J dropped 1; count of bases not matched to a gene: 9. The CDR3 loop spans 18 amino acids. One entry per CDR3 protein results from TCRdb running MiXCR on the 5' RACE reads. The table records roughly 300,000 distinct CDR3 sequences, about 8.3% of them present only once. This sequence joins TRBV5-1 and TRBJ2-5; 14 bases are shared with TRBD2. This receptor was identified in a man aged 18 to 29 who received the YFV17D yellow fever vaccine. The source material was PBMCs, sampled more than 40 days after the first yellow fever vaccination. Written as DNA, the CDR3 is TGCGCCAGCAGCCCTGGACTAGCGGGGGGCCTCTTCCAAGAGACCCAGTACTTC. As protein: CASSPGLAGGLFQETQYF.